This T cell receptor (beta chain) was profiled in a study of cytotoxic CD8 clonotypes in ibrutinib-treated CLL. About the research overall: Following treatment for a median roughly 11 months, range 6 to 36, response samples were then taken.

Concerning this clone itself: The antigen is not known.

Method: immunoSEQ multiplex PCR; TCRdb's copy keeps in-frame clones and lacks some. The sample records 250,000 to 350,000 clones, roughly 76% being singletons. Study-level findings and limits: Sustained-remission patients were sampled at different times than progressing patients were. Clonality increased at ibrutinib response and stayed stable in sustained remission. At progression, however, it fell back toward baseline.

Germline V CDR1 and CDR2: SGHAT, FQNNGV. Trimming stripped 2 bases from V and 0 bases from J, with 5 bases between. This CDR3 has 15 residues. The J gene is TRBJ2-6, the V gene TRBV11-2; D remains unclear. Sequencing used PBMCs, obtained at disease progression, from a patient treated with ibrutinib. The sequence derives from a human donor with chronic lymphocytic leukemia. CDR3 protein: CASSLILSGANVLTF. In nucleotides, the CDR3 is TGTGCCAGCAGCTTAATCCTCTCTGGGGCCAACGTCCTGACTTTC.